The 2 T cell receptor beta chains given below trace back to one sample, sequenced in a study of Graves' ophthalmopathy and Graves' hyperthyroidism (dated by TCRdb to the late 2010s). This sample was sequenced with an Illumina HiSeq 2000. For repertoire sequencing, the TCR beta CDR3 regions were amplified from RNA transcripts. A first-round RT-PCR used HTBI primers with the Qiagen OneStep RT-PCR kit, followed by a second-round multiplex PCR, size selection and purification. TCRdb redid the processing of the public reads, applying fastp at Q25 and MiXCR, and retained in-frame beta chains. Each CDR3 protein appears once, grouped with its most common genes and DNA. Present in this sample are over a million distinct CDR3 sequences, about 40% of which were seen just once. The leading ten clones occupy 11% of the sample. The specimen sequenced was peripheral blood or thyroid tissue (not recorded which). Receptors were obtained from an adult man with Graves' hyperthyroidism.

This clonotype was observed a handful of times. This chain uses TRBV5-1 with TRBJ1-1, with a weak D call TRBD1 (6 bases). CDR1 and CDR2 (germline): SGHRS, YFSETQ. V was clipped by 7 bases and J by 5 bases, with 21 bases between them. This CDR3 is 15 amino acids long. The CDR3 coding sequence is TGCGCCAGCCTCCCCCGGGAGGGGGGGGTTACTGAAGCTTTCTTT. It specifies CASLPREGGVTEAFF.

This clonotype was counted many times. The chain is built from TRBV10-1 and TRBJ1-1; the match to TRBD1 covers 8 bases. CDR1 and CDR2 (germline): WNHNN, SYGVQD (reference sequence). The CDR3 is 15 amino acids. V shed 0 bases and J 4 bases; nucleotides not matched to a gene: 4. DNA for the CDR3: TGCGCCAGCAGTGAGTCGACAGGGGATGCCACTGAAGCTTTCTTT. Its translation is CASSESTGDATEAFF.